Listed below are T cell receptor beta chains from one sample, sequenced in a study of blood T cell repertoires in COVID-19. The protocol was immunoSEQ multiplex PCR, while the TCRdb copy is restricted to in-frame clones and leaves out a portion. This table has approximately 97,000 clones, around 85% appearing once. The sequenced sample consisted of peripheral blood. These TCRs come from a man aged 80 or over with acute or convalescent COVID-19. The CDR3 runs from the conserved cysteine through the conserved F or W. D genes are given only for firm matches. Size is omitted from some rows. Given values are once, few, many or a class for expanded clones.

clone size,V gene,J gene,D gene,CDR3 protein,CDR3 DNA
NA,TRBV10-3,TRBJ1-2,TRBD1,CAISEKGARDYGYTF,TGTGCCATCAGTGAGAAGGGGGCGCGGGACTATGGCTACACCTTC
NA,TRBV19,TRBJ1-3,NA,CASKEGAGNTIYF,TGTGCCAGTAAAGAGGGTGCCGGAAACACCATATATTTT
NA,TRBV27,TRBJ2-1,TRBD1,CASSWKGADYNEQFF,TGTGCCAGCAGTTGGAAGGGGGCGGATTACAATGAGCAGTTCTTC
NA,TRBV6-6,TRBJ2-1,TRBD2,CASSPPASGRNEQFF,TGTGCCAGCAGTCCCCCGGCTAGCGGGAGAAATGAGCAGTTCTTC
NA,TRBV19,TRBJ1-5,NA,CASSRGDQPQHF,TGTGCCAGTAGTAGGGGAGATCAGCCCCAGCATTTT
NA,TRBV5-4,TRBJ1-2,NA,CASSPEAGDYGYTF,TGTGCCAGCAGCCCCGAGGCGGGCGACTATGGCTACACCTTC
NA,TRBV5-1,TRBJ2-7,TRBD2,CASSLVASGVVGLYEQYF,TGCGCCAGCAGCTTGGTAGCTAGCGGGGTTGTCGGCCTTTACGAGCAGTACTTC
NA,TRBV7-2,TRBJ2-3,NA,CASSYRGIPTQYF,TGTGCCAGCAGCTACCGAGGAATCCCTACGCAGTATTTT
NA,TRBV7-9,TRBJ2-4,NA,CASSLIVGEKNIQYF,TGTGCCAGCAGCTTAATCGTAGGGGAAAAAAACATTCAGTACTTC
NA,TRBV7-8,TRBJ1-2,TRBD1,CASRSYKRTGRSGYTF,TGTGCCAGCAGGTCCTACAAGAGGACAGGGAGGAGTGGCTACACCTTC
NA,TRBV9,TRBJ1-1,NA,CASSHISGTNTEAFF,TGTGCCAGCAGCCATATCTCAGGAACGAACACTGAAGCTTTCTTT
NA,TRBV7-8,TRBJ2-7,NA,CASSFRGYEQYF,TGTGCCAGCAGCTTTAGAGGGTACGAGCAGTACTTC
NA,TRBV5-4,TRBJ2-5,NA,CASSFELLIQETQYF,TGTGCCAGCAGCTTCGAATTACTGATCCAAGAGACCCAGTACTTC
once,TRBV5-1,TRBJ2-1,TRBD2,CASSPLAGSYNEQFF,TGCGCCAGCAGCCCACTAGCGGGGTCCTACAATGAGCAGTTCTTC
NA,TRBV11-2,TRBJ1-2,TRBD1,CASSLAGTGVYGYTF,TGTGCCAGCAGCTTAGCGGGGACAGGGGTGTATGGCTACACCTTC
NA,TRBV7-2,TRBJ2-3,TRBD2,CASSLVGTSGTDTQYF,TGTGCCAGCAGCTTAGTCGGGACTAGCGGCACAGATACGCAGTATTTT
NA,TRBV19,TRBJ2-3,NA,CASSAVRADTQYF,TGTGCCAGTAGTGCGGTGAGGGCAGATACGCAGTATTTT
NA,TRBV3-1/TRBV3-2,TRBJ2-7,NA,CASSQDLGATAYEQYF,TGTGCCAGCAGCCAAGATTTGGGGGCTACTGCCTACGAGCAGTACTTC
NA,TRBV7-3,TRBJ1-2,TRBD1,CASSFGRTGGDYGYTF,TGTGCCAGCAGCTTCGGGCGAACAGGGGGGGACTATGGCTACACCTTC
once,TRBV5-5,TRBJ2-3,TRBD1,CASSLAGQGANFGYTQYF,TGTGCCAGCAGCTTGGCCGGGCAGGGGGCGAACTTTGGGTATACGCAGTATTTT
NA,TRBV4-1,TRBJ1-2,NA,CASSPLPGGVMGGYTF,TGCGCCAGCAGCCCCCTCCCGGGGGGAGTTATGGGTGGCTACACCTTC
NA,TRBV3-1/TRBV3-2,TRBJ1-5,NA,CASSPYSGSNQPQHF,TGTGCCAGCAGCCCTTATTCCGGGAGTAATCAGCCCCAGCATTTT
NA,TRBV5-1,TRBJ2-1,TRBD1,CASTAFGTGLDEQFF,TGCGCCAGCACCGCGTTCGGGACAGGGTTGGATGAGCAGTTCTTC
NA,TRBV20-1,TRBJ1-1,TRBD1,CSASPSGGAFF,TGCAGTGCCAGCCCCTCAGGGGGAGCTTTCTTT
once,TRBV5-1,TRBJ2-7,TRBD2,CASGVELAGDEQYF,TGCGCCAGCGGGGTGGAACTAGCGGGAGACGAGCAGTACTTC
NA,TRBV28,TRBJ1-2,NA,CASSLGRELGYTF,TGTGCCAGCAGTTTGGGCAGGGAACTTGGCTACACCTTC
NA,TRBV4-2,TRBJ2-5,NA,CASSQGSELRETQYF,TGTGCCAGCAGCCAAGGATCAGAATTGCGGGAGACCCAGTACTTC
NA,TRBV2,TRBJ1-5,NA,CASSVQYSNQPQHF,TGTGCCAGCAGTGTGCAGTATAGCAATCAGCCCCAGCATTTT
few,TRBV5-1,TRBJ2-7,TRBD2,CASSPLSSGGPASYEQYF,TGCGCCAGCAGCCCACTGTCCTCGGGAGGCCCGGCCTCCTACGAGCAGTACTTC
NA,TRBV27,TRBJ1-4,TRBD1,CASSLGQGSTNEKLFF,TGTGCCAGCAGTTTGGGACAGGGATCAACTAATGAAAAACTGTTTTTT
NA,TRBV7-9,TRBJ1-6,TRBD1,CASEDRGLSPLHF,TGTGCCAGCGAGGACAGGGGTTTATCACCCCTCCACTTT
NA,TRBV19,TRBJ1-1,TRBD1,CASIQTGGPNTEAFF,TGTGCCAGCATTCAGACAGGGGGCCCGAACACTGAAGCTTTCTTT
NA,TRBV4-2,TRBJ1-6,TRBD1,CASSLPGQGSPLHF,TGTGCCAGCAGCCTTCCGGGACAGGGTTCACCCCTCCACTTT
few,TRBV30,TRBJ2-7,TRBD1,CAWRAGQGRAEQYF,TGTGCCTGGAGGGCAGGACAGGGCCGCGCCGAGCAGTACTTC
NA,TRBV29-1,TRBJ2-3,TRBD1,CSVEGQGQGTSDTQYF,TGCAGCGTTGAGGGCCAGGGACAGGGGACATCAGATACGCAGTATTTT
NA,TRBV19,TRBJ1-3,TRBD1,CASSHNRDSSGNTIYF,TGTGCCAGTAGCCACAACCGGGACAGCTCTGGAAACACCATATATTTT
NA,TRBV30,TRBJ2-6,NA,CAWSASGSSGANVLTF,TGTGCCTGGAGTGCCTCGGGGAGCTCTGGGGCCAACGTCCTGACTTTC
NA,TRBV5-1,TRBJ2-7,TRBD1,CASSLEGTGASYEQYF,TGCGCCAGCAGCTTGGAAGGGACAGGGGCCTCCTACGAGCAGTACTTC
NA,TRBV6-6,TRBJ1-1,NA,CATYETEAFF,TGTGCCACCTACGAGACTGAAGCTTTCTTT
NA,TRBV14,TRBJ1-3,TRBD1,CASRDRVSGNTIYF,TGTGCCAGCAGAGACAGGGTCTCTGGAAACACCATATATTTT
NA,TRBV30,TRBJ1-3,TRBD1,CAWSVGQAGNTIYF,TGTGCCTGGAGTGTTGGACAGGCCGGGAACACCATATATTTT
NA,TRBV2,TRBJ1-6,TRBD1,CASSTRTGESSYNSPLHF,TGTGCCAGCAGTACCCGGACAGGGGAAAGCTCCTATAATTCACCCCTCCACTTT
NA,TRBV19,TRBJ2-4,NA,CASSIPRGNNRDGPYF,TGTGCCAGTAGTATTCCCCGGGGTAATAACAGGGACGGGCCGTACTTC
NA,TRBV4-3,TRBJ2-7,TRBD2,CASSQATGLNYEQYF,TGCGCCAGCAGCCAAGCAACGGGACTAAACTACGAGCAGTACTTC
NA,TRBV5-5,TRBJ2-1,TRBD2,CASSPRASGRVGHYNEQFF,TGTGCCAGCAGCCCTCGGGCTAGCGGGAGGGTAGGCCACTACAATGAGCAGTTCTTC
NA,TRBV4-2,TRBJ1-4,NA,CASSQDTTKSEKLFF,TGTGCCAGCAGCCAAGATACTACGAAGTCTGAAAAACTGTTTTTT
NA,TRBV14,TRBJ1-2,NA,CASSAEETYGYTF,TGTGCCAGCAGCGCAGAGGAGACCTATGGCTACACCTTC
few,TRBV6-5,TRBJ1-1,NA,CASSLDRNTEAFF,TGTGCCAGCAGTCTGGACAGAAACACTGAAGCTTTCTTT
NA,TRBV28,TRBJ1-5,TRBD1,CASRSPPGQGGPQHF,TGTGCCAGCAGGTCTCCCCCGGGACAGGGAGGGCCCCAGCATTTT
NA,TRBV10-3,TRBJ2-7,NA,CAISKGGYEQYF,TGTGCCATCAGTAAAGGGGGATACGAGCAGTACTTC
NA,TRBV19,TRBJ2-2,TRBD2,CASSGRAETGELFF,TGTGCCAGTAGCGGGAGGGCTGAGACCGGGGAGCTGTTTTTT
NA,TRBV2,TRBJ2-2,TRBD2,CASRSGSRDTGELFF,TGTGCCAGCCGAAGCGGGAGTCGAGACACCGGGGAGCTGTTTTTT
NA,TRBV9,TRBJ2-3,TRBD1,CASSARQGSTDTQYF,TGTGCCAGCAGCGCCCGACAGGGGAGCACAGATACGCAGTATTTT
NA,TRBV30,TRBJ1-2,NA,CAWVQGINYGYTF,TGTGCCTGGGTGCAGGGTATTAACTATGGCTACACCTTC